These 15 T cell receptor beta chains were sequenced from one sample in a study of T cells after posttransplantation cyclophosphamide (dated by TCRdb to 2015 to 2016). The protocol used for the library was the immunoSEQ multiplex PCR assay. TCRdb holds this immuneACCESS table with in-frame rearrangements only. Some clones are missing; in checked studies, unresolved V genes explain under half, and the rest has no known cause. A total of around 4,800 clones appear in this sample, about 72% of them only once. Around 17% of the sample is taken by the ten largest. This specimen's treatment or condition label, interpreted: high-dose cyclophosphamide on days +3 and +4 as single-agent GVHD prophylaxis. Patients in the PTCy group got busulfan and fludarabine conditioning, a marrow graft from a related or unrelated donor, and cyclophosphamide on days +3 and +4. This material consisted of PBMCs, taken 362 days after allogeneic stem cell transplant with posttransplant cyclophosphamide. Receptors originate from a male patient over 55 who received an allogeneic stem cell transplant from an unrelated donor, was CMV-positive, and had acute GVHD only. Some T cells may originate with the graft donor following a transplant.

The chain uses TRBV11-1 and TRBJ1-6; 8 positions agree with TRBD1. CDR3 length equals 14 residues. Germline lookup yields CDR1 SGHAT and CDR2 FQDESV (reference sequence). Trimming cost V 3 bases and J 10 bases; bases outside gene matches: 5. Written as DNA, the CDR3 is TGTGCCAGCAGCTTGGATACAGGGGGATCACCCCTCCACTTT. The encoded protein is CASSLDTGGSPLHF.

This clone was found once. The rearrangement uses TRBV29-1 and TRBJ2-7; 7 bases agree with TRBD1. With V trimmed by 6 bases and J by 3 bases, 8 bases remained unmatched. CDR3 length: 13 residues. Per the germline V gene, CDR1 is SQVTM and CDR2 is ANQGSEA. The CDR3 is CSVGDSPLYEQYF. The CDR3 DNA reads as TGCAGCGTCGGGGACAGCCCCCTCTACGAGCAGTACTTC.

This clone was seen once. The rearrangement joins TRBV5-4 to TRBJ1-2; 9 bases are shared with TRBD1. The CDR3 covers 15 residues. Germline loops: CDR1 SGHNT, CDR2 YYREEE (reference sequence). V trimming: 0 bases; J trimming: 8 bases; junction bases outside the gene matches: 8. The CDR3 coding sequence is TGTGCCAGCAGCTTGGGTGGGGGACAGGGTAACGGCTACACCTTC. This translates into CASSLGGGQGNGYTF.

There are a few counts of this clone. The V and J genes are TRBV30 and TRBJ1-2, with 7 positions matching TRBD1. The CDR3 has 14 amino acids. Germline trimming cut 4 bases from V and 2 bases from J; bases unmatched to any gene: 7. The germline gives CDR1 GTSNPN, CDR2 SVGIG (reference sequence). CDR3 nucleotide sequence: TGTGCCTGGACCCGCTTGGACAGGAACTATGGCTACACCTTC. This sequence encodes CAWTRLDRNYGYTF. Using reference TRBV30 and TRBJ1-2 for the parts outside the CDR3, the full variable domain is SQTIHQWPATLVQPVGSPLSLECTVEGTSNPNLYWYRQAAGRGLQLLFYSVGIGQISSEVPQNLSASRPQDRQFILSSKKLLLSDSGFYLCAWTRLDRNYGYTFGSGTRLTVV.

The genes are TRBV6-6 and TRBJ1-2; maybe TRBD1 (5 bases). Trimming shortened V by 1 base and J by 8 bases, and 11 bases separated the two germline ends. Germline CDR1 reads MNHNY; CDR2 reads SVGAGI (reference sequence). CDR3 length equals 13 residues. CDR3 region: CASSYWDFEGYTF. CDR3 nucleotides: TGTGCCAGCAGTTACTGGGACTTTGAGGGCTACACCTTC.

The V and J genes are TRBV7-8 and TRBJ2-7, with 7 bases that match TRBD2. The CDR3 runs 12 residues. From germline, CDR1 is SGHVS and CDR2 FQNEAQ. V trimming: 4 bases; J trimming: 5 bases; junction bases outside the gene matches: 2. This CDR3 reads CASSSGTNEQYF. DNA for the CDR3: TGTGCCAGCAGCTCCGGGACTAACGAGCAGTACTTC.

This clone was seen more than once but under ten times. The CDR3 is CASRPTSGGRYEQYF. CDR3 coding DNA: TGTGCCAGCAGGCCGACTAGCGGGGGTCGGTACGAGCAGTACTTC. V gene TRBV6-1 combines with J gene TRBJ2-7; 12 bases fit TRBD2. Trimming at V came to 6 bases and at J to 4 bases, leaving 7 bases not matched to a gene. Germline CDR1 reads MNHNS; CDR2 reads SASEGT. The CDR3 totals 15 residues.

V and J are TRBV9 and TRBJ2-7, with 9 bases aligning to TRBD1. This CDR3 spans 16 amino acids. The J segment lost 2 bases and the V segment lost 4 bases, leaving 10 bases of the junction unmatched. Germline assignment: CDR1 SGDLS and CDR2 YYNGEE. The CDR3 DNA follows: TGTGCCAGCAGCACCAACCGGGGACAGGGAGCCTACGAGCAGTACTTC. Protein sequence: CASSTNRGQGAYEQYF.

In its sample, this clone ranks as medium-sized. The sample carries other DNA sequences with the same CDR3. This chain connects TRBV5-6 to TRBJ1-4; maybe TRBD1 (5 bases). The CDR3 is 13 amino acids. Between the trimmed V and J ends, which lost 0 bases and 6 bases, there was a span of 6 bases. CDR1 and CDR2 (germline): SGHDT, YYEEEE. This chain's CDR3 is CASSLVRDEKLFF. The CDR3 DNA follows: TGTGCCAGCAGCTTGGTCAGGGATGAAAAACTGTTTTTT.

The chain carries TRBV6-5 and TRBJ2-7; D is undetermined. Looked up from germline, CDR1 is MNHEY and CDR2 is SVGAGI. The ends were cut back, 7 bases at V and 2 bases at J, with 15 bases in the middle. CDR3 length: 14 residues. The DNA of the CDR3 is TGTGCCAGCACCCTATCCACCGCACCCTACGAGCAGTACTTC. Protein sequence: CASTLSTAPYEQYF.

The rearrangement uses TRBV4-3 and TRBJ2-2, with D unresolved. The CDR3 sequence is 14 residues long. V lost 4 bases and J 1 base, leaving 7 bases between the germline ends. CDR1 and CDR2 (germline): LGHNA, YSLEER. The CDR3 coding sequence is TGCGCCAGCAGCCCACAGATGAACACCGGGGAGCTGTTTTTT. This encodes CASSPQMNTGELFF.

This sequence joins TRBV28 and TRBJ2-1; D is unclear. The CDR3 loop spans 12 amino acids. The V and J ends lost 5 bases and 8 bases respectively, with 10 bases between them. Germline V gene sequence: CDR1 MDHEN, CDR2 SYDVKM. DNA of the CDR3: TGTGCCAGCAGTAGTATCCGGGATGAGCAGTTCTTC. The encoded protein is CASSSIRDEQFF.

This sequence joins TRBV7-9 and TRBJ2-3, with 8 bases matching TRBD1. Trimming took 5 bases from V and 5 from J; bases not matched to a gene: 3. CDR1 is SEHNR and CDR2 is FQNEAQ in the germline V gene (reference sequence). The CDR3 covers 13 residues. The CDR3 loop is CASSQTGGDTQYF. CDR3 in DNA: TGTGCCAGCAGCCAAACAGGGGGAGATACGCAGTATTTT.

This clone appeared once. The chain links TRBV6-6 to TRBJ2-7; 9 positions match TRBD1. The germline V gene encodes CDR1 MNHNY and CDR2 SVGAGI (reference sequence). J was trimmed by 4 bases and V by 6 bases; bases with no gene match: 10. The CDR3 loop spans 15 amino acids. The CDR3 here is CASSPPGQGRYEQYF. Here the CDR3 DNA reads TGTGCCAGCAGCCCACCGGGACAGGGACGATACGAGCAGTACTTC.

This clone has a single count. The chain recombines TRBV6-5 with TRBJ1-1; 9 bases match TRBD1. Trimming took 6 bases from V and 0 from J; bases not matched to a gene: 5. The CDR3 consists of 15 residues. From germline, CDR1 is MNHEY and CDR2 SVGAGI. Written as DNA, the CDR3 is TGTGCCAGCAGCCGAAACAGGGGGCTGAACACTGAAGCTTTCTTT. It yields the protein CASSRNRGLNTEAFF.